Below are 21 T cell receptor beta chains sequenced from a single sample in a study of cytomegalovirus exposure and HLA in healthy donors. TCRdb's copy holds only in-frame clones and misses some; the assay was immunoSEQ multiplex PCR. The table has 300,000 to 400,000 clones, 80% to 90% seen once. The sequencing sample was made of PBMCs. The receptors come from a woman in her late teens or twenties in good health and CMV-seronegative.

V gene TRBV9 combines with J gene TRBJ2-1, with TRBD2 matching 9 bases. V trimming: 3 bases; J trimming: 5 bases; junction bases outside the gene matches: 12. Germline CDR1 reads SGDLS; CDR2 reads YYNGEE. This CDR3 spans 17 amino acids. This CDR3 is CASSATIWTSANNEQFF. CDR3 coding DNA: TGTGCCAGCAGCGCAACCATCTGGACTAGCGCAAACAATGAGCAGTTCTTC.

This sequence joins TRBV5-1 and TRBJ2-7; 14 bases are a match to TRBD2. Germline V lookup: CDR1 SGHRS, CDR2 YFSETQ. J lost 4 bases, V lost 4 bases, and 7 bases had no gene match. The CDR3 length is 16 residues. The DNA for the CDR3 is TGCGCCAGCAGCCTGGGACTAGCGGGAGTTTATTACGAGCAGTACTTC. Translation: CASSLGLAGVYYEQYF.

V usage is TRBV30 and J usage is TRBJ2-7; 7 positions match TRBD2. The CDR3 has 14 amino acids. Trimming cost V 2 bases and J 6 bases; bases outside gene matches: 10. Germline V gives CDR1 GTSNPN, CDR2 SVGIG (reference sequence). This CDR3 reads CAWSLRWGGSEQYF. CDR3 sequence (DNA): TGTGCCTGGAGTCTCCGCTGGGGAGGGTCCGAGCAGTACTTC.

This rearrangement joins TRBV30 to TRBJ2-2; possible D gene TRBD1, 5 bases. The germline V gene encodes CDR1 GTSNPN and CDR2 SVGIG (reference sequence). V lost 3 bases and J 7 bases, leaving 9 bases between the germline ends. The CDR3 spans 12 residues. The DNA for the CDR3 is TGTGCCTGGAGGCAGGGCGGCGGGGAGCTGTTTTTT. Protein: CAWRQGGGELFF.

The chain carries TRBV5-6 and TRBJ1-2, with TRBD1 matching 9 bases. Germline V gene lookup returns CDR1 SGHDT and CDR2 YYEEEE. The ends lost 3 bases at V and 2 bases at J; junction bases unmatched: 5. This CDR3 contains 15 residues. In DNA form, the CDR3 reads TGTGCCAGCAGCTACCGGGACAGGGACAACTATGGCTACACCTTC. The encoded protein is CASSYRDRDNYGYTF.

Written as DNA, the CDR3 is TGTGCCAGTAGTACTTCAGCGGGAGCGATCCCCTACGAGCAGTACTTC. Protein: CASSTSAGAIPYEQYF. The chain joins TRBV19 to TRBJ2-7; 8 bases are a match to TRBD2. V lost 4 bases to trimming and J lost 2 bases; unmatched junction nucleotides: 10. The germline V gene has CDR1 LNHDA and CDR2 SQIVND (reference sequence). The CDR3 spans 16 residues. The variable domain in full, with the rest retrieved from reference TRBV19 and TRBJ2-7, is DGGITQSPKYLFRKEGQNVTLSCEQNLNHDAMYWYRQDPGQGLRLIYYSQIVNDFQKGDIAEGYSVSREKKESFPLTVTSAQKNPTAFYLCASSTSAGAIPYEQYFGPGTRLTVT.

The chain links TRBV6-5 to TRBJ1-3, with D unresolved. Per the germline V gene, CDR1 is MNHEY and CDR2 is SVGAGI. This CDR3 is 15 amino acids long. Between the trimmed V and J ends, which lost 4 bases and 0 bases, there was a span of 10 bases. CDR3: CASSSRLSSGNTIYF. CDR3 nucleotide sequence: TGTGCCAGCAGTTCCCGACTGAGCTCTGGAAACACCATATATTTT.

The chain combines TRBV10-2 with TRBJ2-3; 11 bases map to TRBD2. The CDR3 totals 16 residues. Germline V gene sequence: CDR1 WSHSY, CDR2 SAAADI. J was trimmed by 0 bases and V by 4 bases; bases with no gene match: 3. CDR3 nucleotides: TGCGCCAGCAGTGGACTAGCGGGGCCTAGCACAGATACGCAGTATTTT. Amino acid sequence: CASSGLAGPSTDTQYF.

This sequence joins TRBV15 and TRBJ1-2; D call uncertain. Germline V lookup: CDR1 LNHNV, CDR2 YYDKDF (reference sequence). There are 12 residues in the CDR3. Trimming removed 8 bases from V and 6 bases from J, with 13 bases in between. CDR3 sequence: CATSPSGDGYTF. The CDR3 region has the DNA TGTGCCACCTCCCCTTCGGGTGATGGCTACACCTTC. The full variable domain, with the rest looked up from reference TRBV15 and TRBJ1-2, is DAMVIQNPRYQVTQFGKPVTLSCSQTLNHNVMYWYQQKSSQAPKLLFHYYDKDFNNEADTPDNFQSRRPNTSFCFLDIRSPGLGDTAMYLCATSPSGDGYTFGSGTRLTVV.

The chain carries TRBV30 and TRBJ2-1; 12 nucleotides align to TRBD2. V dropped 3 bases and J dropped 4; count of bases not matched to a gene: 4. Germline CDR1 is GTSNPN and CDR2 is SVGIG (reference sequence). The CDR3 covers 15 residues. The CDR3 DNA reads TGTGCCTGGAGCGTCGGGACTAGCGGGTACAATGAGCAGTTCTTC. Translating gives CAWSVGTSGYNEQFF.

The rearrangement joins TRBV25-1 to TRBJ1-2; D possibly corresponds to TRBD1 (5 bases). The V end was cut by 1 base, the J end by 6 bases, with 12 bases between. The CDR3 length is 14 residues. Germline CDR1 and CDR2: MGHDK and SYGVNS. As DNA, the CDR3 is TGTGCCAGCAGTGAATCGTTACAGGTCCATGGCTACACCTTC. It encodes CASSESLQVHGYTF.

J is TRBJ2-3 and V is TRBV2; 8 bases match TRBD2. CDR3 length: 12 amino acids. CDR1 and CDR2 (germline): SNHLY, FYNNEI. Germline trimming cut 6 bases from V and 6 bases from J; bases unmatched to any gene: 2. Here the CDR3 DNA reads TGTGCCAGCAGCGGACTAGCCGATACGCAGTATTTT. Protein product: CASSGLADTQYF. Supplemented by reference TRBV2 and TRBJ2-3, the full variable domain reads EPEVTQTPSHQVTQMGQEVILRCVPISNHLYFYWYRQILGQKVEFLVSFYNNEISEKSEIFDDQFSVERPDGSNFTLKIRSTKLEDSAMYFCASSGLADTQYFGPGTRLTVL.

The chain carries TRBV5-1 and TRBJ1-5, with TRBD1 matching over 7 bases. CDR1 and CDR2 from the germline V gene are SGHRS and YFSETQ. The J segment lost 4 bases and the V segment lost 0 bases, leaving 4 bases of the junction unmatched. This CDR3 is built from 15 residues. The CDR3 DNA reads TGCGCCAGCAGCTTGGGAGGGGGCAGGAATCAGCCCCAGCATTTT. Protein sequence: CASSLGGGRNQPQHF.

The chain employs TRBV4-1 and TRBJ2-1; TRBD2 matches 16 bases. The germline V gene has CDR1 MGHRA and CDR2 YSYEKL. CDR3 length equals 18 residues. The ends lost 3 bases at V and 0 bases at J; junction bases unmatched: 2. The CDR3 loop reads CASSQGLAGGPSYNEQFF. The CDR3 DNA reads TGCGCCAGCAGCCAGGGACTAGCGGGAGGGCCCTCCTACAATGAGCAGTTCTTC.

The chain employs TRBV27 and TRBJ1-4, with D unresolved. This CDR3 has 14 amino acids. Germline V gene sequence: CDR1 MNHEY, CDR2 SMNVEV (reference sequence). The V and J ends lost 6 bases and 7 bases respectively, with 15 bases between them. CDR3 DNA: TGTGCCAGCAGCTGGACTACAAAGGGTGAAAAACTGTTTTTT. It translates to CASSWTTKGEKLFF.

The chain combines TRBV2 with TRBJ2-7; 14 positions match TRBD2. The CDR3 is made up of 18 amino acids. Germline V gene lookup returns CDR1 SNHLY and CDR2 FYNNEI. Germline trimming cut 6 bases from V and 1 base from J; bases unmatched to any gene: 11. The chain's CDR3 is CASRPQTSGRAGSYEQYF. In nucleotides, the CDR3 is TGTGCCAGCAGGCCCCAGACTAGCGGGAGGGCGGGGTCCTACGAGCAGTACTTC.

The J gene is TRBJ2-7, the V gene TRBV27; D is possibly TRBD2 (5 bases). The germline CDR1 and CDR2 sequences are MNHEY and SMNVEV (reference sequence). This CDR3 comprises 15 residues. V dropped 2 bases and J dropped 4 bases, with 15 bases sitting between them. CDR3 sequence (DNA): TGTGCCAGCAGTTTACATCCCGGGGAGTCTTACGAGCAGTACTTC. This sequence encodes CASSLHPGESYEQYF.

The V call is TRBV6-1, the J call TRBJ1-1; no reliable D call. CDR3 length: 15 residues. Germline CDR1 MNHNS, CDR2 SASEGT. The V gene lost 1 base and the J gene lost 4 bases, with 13 bases spanning the gap. The DNA for the CDR3 is TGTGCCAGCAGTGAAGGTGAGGGATGGAGCACTGAAGCTTTCTTT. Encoded protein: CASSEGEGWSTEAFF.

V usage is TRBV11-2 and J usage is TRBJ1-5, with unresolved D. Germline-derived CDR1 and CDR2 are SGHAT and FQNNGV. Trimming cost V 6 bases and J 7 bases, with 16 bases left between them. The CDR3 spans 14 residues. CDR3 DNA: TGTGCCAGCAGTAAATTGGGAGACGGGCAGCCCCAGCATTTT. Residues: CASSKLGDGQPQHF.

CDR3 protein: CASSSQGGEQYF. The CDR3 DNA reads as TGTGCCAGCAGCTCCCAGGGGGGTGAGCAGTACTTC. The V gene is TRBV7-3, the J gene TRBJ2-7; a possible D gene is TRBD1 (7 bases). Germline lookup yields CDR1 SGHTA and CDR2 FQGTGA. The V end lost 4 bases, the J end lost 7 bases, and 11 bases lay between the germline ends. This CDR3 has 12 residues.

The chain joins TRBV9 to TRBJ2-1, with 11 nucleotides matching TRBD2. This CDR3 has 13 residues. Trimming at V came to 8 bases and at J to 8 bases, leaving 6 bases not matched to a gene. CDR1 SGDLS and CDR2 YYNGEE come from the germline V gene. CDR3 sequence (DNA): TGTGCCAGTGAAACTAGCGGGAGCGATGAGCAGTTCTTC. Its translation is CASETSGSDEQFF. Based on the CDR3 plus reference TRBV9 and TRBJ2-1, the full variable domain is DSGVTQTPKHLITATGQRVTLRCSPRSGDLSVYWYQQSLDQGLQFLIQYYNGEERAKGNILERFSAQQFPDLHSELNLSSLELGDSALYFCASETSGSDEQFFGPGTRLTVL.